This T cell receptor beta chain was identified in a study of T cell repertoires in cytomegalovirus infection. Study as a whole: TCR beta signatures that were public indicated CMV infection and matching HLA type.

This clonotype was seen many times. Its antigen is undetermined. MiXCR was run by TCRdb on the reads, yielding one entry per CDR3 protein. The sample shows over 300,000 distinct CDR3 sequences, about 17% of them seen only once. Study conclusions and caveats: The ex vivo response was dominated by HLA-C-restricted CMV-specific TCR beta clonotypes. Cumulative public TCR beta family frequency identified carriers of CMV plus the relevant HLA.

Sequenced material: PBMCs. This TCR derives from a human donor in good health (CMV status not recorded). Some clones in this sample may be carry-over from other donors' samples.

The CDR3 sequence is CASSQGGELFF. The CDR3, as DNA: TGTGCCAGCAGCCAGGGCGGGGAGCTGTTTTTT. The V gene is TRBV7-2, the J gene TRBJ2-2; a possible D gene is TRBD1 (5 bases). Germline V gene sequence: CDR1 SGHTA, CDR2 FQGNSA. The CDR3 is 11 residues long. V was clipped by 5 bases and J by 7 bases, with 5 bases between them.